This TCR beta chain came from a study of identical twins. This clonotype has a handful of counts. No antigen is known for it. The study's findings and limits: Part of the zero-insertion signal could reflect confounding by invariant MAIT and iNKT cells.

TCRdb reanalysed the 5' RACE reads using MiXCR and keeps one entry per CDR3 protein. The data hold fewer than 800,000 distinct CDR3 sequences, with about 7% observed a single time. V was pared by 3 bases and J by 2 bases, with 17 bases of the junction left unmatched. The germline gives CDR1 KGHSH, CDR2 LQKENI. The CDR3 is made up of 20 amino acids. The data also belong to a second study, concerning yellow fever vaccine responses in identical twins.

The genes are TRBV18 and TRBJ2-7; 12 positions match TRBD2. The source is a woman aged 18-35 years in good health. Sequencing was done on a sample of PBMCs. CDR3 sequence reads: CASSPGQGTRTSGTPYEQYF. CDR3 coding DNA: TGTGCCAGCTCACCCGGACAGGGGACTAGGACTAGCGGGACACCCTACGAGCAGTACTTC.